The next 8 T cell receptor beta chains were all read from a single sample in a study of T cells in localized non-small cell lung cancer. The data were produced by immunoSEQ multiplex PCR, yet TCRdb's version contains in-frame clones alone and is incomplete. The sample yields approximately 70,000 clones, about 90% seen once. The source was peripheral blood, collected before any cancer treatment. The source of these receptors is a male donor aged 60 or over with stage III squamous cell lung carcinoma.

V gene TRBV19 combines with J gene TRBJ1-1; 7 bases line up with TRBD1. This CDR3 has 13 amino acids. Germline assignment: CDR1 LNHDA and CDR2 SQIVND (reference sequence). The ends lost 9 bases at V and 0 bases at J; junction bases unmatched: 4. In DNA form, the CDR3 reads TGTGCCAGCCTAGGGACAGTGAACACTGAAGCTTTCTTT. This sequence encodes CASLGTVNTEAFF.

The gene calls are TRBV5-1 and TRBJ2-3; 15 bases align to TRBD2. Germline V gene lookup returns CDR1 SGHRS and CDR2 YFSETQ. The ends lost 4 bases at V and 4 bases at J; junction bases unmatched: 7. This CDR3 comprises 17 residues. As DNA, the CDR3 is TGCGCCAGCAGCAGGACTAGCGGGGGGGCCGGGGCAGATACGCAGTATTTT. It translates to CASSRTSGGAGADTQYF.

The rearrangement joins TRBV5-1 to TRBJ1-1; tentatively, D is TRBD1 (6 bases). The germline V gene has CDR1 SGHRS and CDR2 YFSETQ. The CDR3 runs 15 residues. The V end lost 4 bases, the J end lost 1 base, and 14 bases lay between the germline ends. CDR3 coding DNA: TGCGCCAGCAGCGGGGTGCGGACAGAGAACACTGAAGCTTTCTTT. Residues: CASSGVRTENTEAFF.

J is TRBJ1-5 and V is TRBV11-3; D is perhaps TRBD1 (6 bases). The CDR3 totals 15 residues. Germline V gene data show CDR1 as SGHNT and CDR2 as YENEEA. V was clipped by 5 bases and J by 5 bases, with 16 bases between them. CDR3 amino acids: CASSAADRRYQPQHF. In nucleotides, the CDR3 is TGTGCCAGCAGCGCAGCCGACAGGCGCTATCAGCCCCAGCATTTT.

This clone has a handful of counts. The V gene is TRBV27, the J gene TRBJ1-4; D remains ambiguous. Germline V lookup: CDR1 MNHEY, CDR2 SMNVEV (reference sequence). Trimming removed 5 bases from V and 0 bases from J, with 10 bases in between. The CDR3 runs to 15 residues. The CDR3, as DNA: TGTGCCAGCAGTCCCTATCCTCCAACTAATGAAAAACTGTTTTTT. The encoded protein is CASSPYPPTNEKLFF.

The gene calls are TRBV5-1 and TRBJ1-3; the match to TRBD1 covers 11 bases. Germline assignment: CDR1 SGHRS and CDR2 YFSETQ. The V gene end was trimmed by 1 base and the J gene end by 3 bases; junction bases not matched to a gene: 6. This CDR3 comprises 17 residues. The CDR3 sequence is CASSLRTGGGFGNTIYF. CDR3 DNA sequence: TGCGCCAGCAGCTTGAGGACAGGGGGCGGTTTTGGAAACACCATATATTTT. Looking up the rest from reference TRBV5-1 and TRBJ1-3 gives the full variable domain: KAGVTQTPRYLIKTRGQQVTLSCSPISGHRSVSWYQQTPGQGLQFLFEYFSETQRNKGNFPGRFSGRQFSNSRSEMNVSTLELGDSALYLCASSLRTGGGFGNTIYFGEGSWLTVV.

V usage is TRBV6-1 and J usage is TRBJ2-7; possible D gene TRBD1, 6 bases. Per germline, CDR1 MNHNS and CDR2 SASEGT. Trimming took 4 bases from V and 4 from J, leaving 14 bases between them. CDR3 length: 14 residues. The chain's CDR3 is CASSATFRGYEQYV. The CDR3 DNA follows: TGTGCCAGCAGTGCAACCTTCAGGGGTTACGAGCAGTACGTC.

This chain uses TRBV6-5 with TRBJ1-4, with no clear D. Germline V lookup: CDR1 MNHEY, CDR2 SVGAGI. CDR3 length: 15 amino acids. The V gene lost 2 bases and the J gene lost 8 bases, with 15 bases spanning the gap. The CDR3 reads CASSYDSETKEKLFF. Here the CDR3 DNA reads TGTGCCAGCAGTTACGATTCAGAAACGAAAGAAAAACTGTTTTTT.